Listed below are T cell receptor beta chains from one sample, sequenced in a study of memory CD8 T cells in hepatitis C reinfection. Clones were read by immunoSEQ multiplex PCR, and TCRdb kept only the in-frame ones, dropping some. The sample has about 50,000 clones, roughly 87% seen once. Sequencing used naive CD8+ T cells sorted from blood. The receptors here all came from a man aged 18 to 29 with hepatitis C virus infection. CDR3s include the opening cysteine and the closing phenylalanine or tryptophan. Fields, in order: CDR3 protein, CDR3 DNA, V gene, D gene, CDR3 length, J gene, clone size. The D gene is left open where the match is weak. Clone size is given for some rows only: seen once, a few or many times, or a class if the clone is expanded.

CSVGRTANTGELFF,TGCAGCGTTGGACGGACAGCGAACACCGGGGAGCTGTTTTTT,TRBV29-1,-,14,TRBJ2-2,-
CASSRGGLLTDTQYF,TGTGCCAGCAGCCGTGGGGGGTTGCTCACAGATACGCAGTATTTT,TRBV7-9,-,15,TRBJ2-3,-
CASSQDLNPGNEQFF,TGCGCCAGCAGCCAAGATCTAAATCCGGGCAATGAGCAGTTCTTC,TRBV4-1,-,15,TRBJ2-1,-
CASSLSRGLGNTIYF,TGTGCCAGCAGCTTAAGCAGGGGGCTCGGAAACACCATATATTTT,TRBV11-2,TRBD1,15,TRBJ1-3,-
CASSSGLGRGEQFF,TGTGCCAGCAGCTCGGGACTAGGCAGAGGGGAGCAGTTCTTC,TRBV7-9,TRBD2,14,TRBJ2-1,-
CASSLSSGLSSYNEQFF,TGTGCCAGCAGCTTATCGTCGGGATTAAGCTCCTACAATGAGCAGTTCTTC,TRBV7-8,-,17,TRBJ2-1,-
CASSVSGGPGGELFF,TGTGCCAGCAGCGTATCGGGAGGGCCGGGCGGGGAGCTGTTTTTT,TRBV9,TRBD2,15,TRBJ2-2,once
CASSAGGEAFF,TGTGCCAGCAGCGCGGGTGGGGAGGCTTTCTTT,TRBV9,-,11,TRBJ1-1,few
CASRDDISYEQYF,TGTGCCAGCAGAGATGACATCAGCTACGAGCAGTACTTC,TRBV7-9,-,13,TRBJ2-7,-
CASSLAFNEKLFF,TGCGCCAGCAGCTTGGCGTTTAATGAAAAACTGTTTTTT,TRBV5-1,-,13,TRBJ1-4,-
CASEDGSSYEQYF,TGTGCCAGCGAGGACGGGAGCTCCTACGAGCAGTACTTC,TRBV28,-,13,TRBJ2-7,-
CASSSYRGEDTQYF,TGTGCCAGCAGCTCCTACAGGGGTGAGGATACGCAGTATTTT,TRBV7-9,TRBD1,14,TRBJ2-3,-
CASSPSGDRGETGELFF,TGTGCCAGCAGCCCCTCAGGGGACAGGGGAGAGACCGGGGAGCTGTTTTTT,TRBV13,TRBD1,17,TRBJ2-2,-